This is a list of T cell receptor beta chains from one sample in a study of blood T cell repertoires in COVID-19. Data came from immunoSEQ multiplex PCR; TCRdb stores just in-frame clones and leaves some out. Among fewer than 250,000 clones listed, about 80% were seen once. Sequenced material: PBMCs or T cells enriched from blood (not recorded which). These receptors all come from a woman in her 50s who had been exposed to COVID-19. CDR3s leave out the opening cysteine and the closing phenylalanine or tryptophan.

j_call v_call cdr3_aa
TRBJ1-2 TRBV28 ASSRGGYT
TRBJ1-6 TRBV9 ASSDGTGSSPLH
TRBJ1-3 TRBV10-3 AISESLVSGNTIY
TRBJ1-5 TRBV6-5 AVSGQLKQPQH
TRBJ2-1 TRBV6-4 ASRAGGAHNEQF
TRBJ1-5 TRBV27 ASSFNNQPQH
TRBJ2-7 TRBV4-3 ASSQRVELRSYEQY
TRBJ2-1 TRBV10-3 AISDPKRGLNEQF
TRBJ2-7 TRBV5-1 ASSSSSGPNVEQY
TRBJ1-5 TRBV27 ASSLYVGGNSNQPQH